The 31 T cell receptor beta chains presented below share a single source sample, sequenced in a study of T cell repertoires in cytomegalovirus infection. MiXCR was run by TCRdb on the reads, yielding one entry per CDR3 protein. The sample holds about 570,000 distinct CDR3 sequences, roughly 42% seen once. These receptors' antigens are unknown. The sequencing here drew on cultured PBMCs, taken from culture after CMV antigen stimulation. Receptor source: a human donor in good health (CMV status not recorded). Some clones in this sample may be carry-over from other donors' samples.

The V call is TRBV20-1, the J call TRBJ1-1, with TRBD1 as a possible D gene (5 bases). This CDR3 has 16 amino acids. V dropped 0 bases and J dropped 3 bases, with 17 bases sitting between them. Per the germline V gene, CDR1 is DFQATT and CDR2 is SNEGSKA (reference sequence). The CDR3 DNA sequence: TGCAGTGCTAGAGATTTTCAGGACATGGGGCACACTGAAGCTTTCTTT. Translation: CSARDFQDMGHTEAFF.

This clonotype was observed a few times. J is TRBJ2-1 and V is TRBV7-2; 12 nucleotides align to TRBD1. V dropped 5 bases and J dropped 8; count of bases not matched to a gene: 4. Germline V gives CDR1 SGHTA, CDR2 FQGNSA. The CDR3 is 14 residues long. This CDR3 reads CASSMGQGADEQFF. In nucleotides, the CDR3 is TGTGCCAGCAGCATGGGACAGGGGGCGGATGAGCAGTTCTTC.

V usage is TRBV6-2 or TRBV6-3 and J usage is TRBJ2-3; 7 bases match TRBD2. Germline CDR1 MNHEY, CDR2 SVGEGT. The trim removed 5 bases at V and 7 bases at J, leaving 6 bases unmatched. The CDR3 runs to 13 residues. DNA of the CDR3: TGTGCCAGCAGTCGTTCCGGGACTAATACGCAGTATTTT. Its protein is CASSRSGTNTQYF.

The rearrangement uses TRBV7-2 and TRBJ1-2, with no clear D. Germline lookup yields CDR1 SGHTA and CDR2 FQGNSA. The CDR3 sequence is 13 residues long. Trimming took 5 bases from V and 1 from J, leaving 8 bases between them. CDR3 coding DNA: TGTGCCAGCAGCCAGGACGGTAACTATGGCTACACCTTC. Translated, it gives CASSQDGNYGYTF.

Remarks on this clonotype: At one of its ends the junction is not consistent with the germline gene, which may arise from a read error. The gene calls are TRBV19 and TRBJ2-3, with TRBD1 matching 7 bases. This CDR3 region has 14 residues. Germline CDR1 reads LNHDA; CDR2 reads SQIVND (reference sequence). The CDR3 loop is CASREGGLTDTQYF. The CDR3 DNA is TGTGCTAGTAGGGAAGGGGGCCTCACAGATACGCAGTATTTT.

J is TRBJ2-7 and V is TRBV6-2 or TRBV6-3, with 7 positions matching TRBD2. In germline, CDR1 is MNHEY, CDR2 SVGEGT. After removal of 5 bases from V and 7 bases from J, the junction contained 17 bases not matched to a gene. This CDR3 region has 16 residues. The CDR3 region is CASSELLAASPREQYF. DNA of the CDR3: TGTGCCAGCAGTGAGCTCCTAGCGGCATCACCCAGGGAGCAGTACTTC.

CDR3 nucleotide sequence: TGCGCCAGCAGCCAGGGCCTTGACGCCTATGGCTACACCTTC. Amino acids: CASSQGLDAYGYTF. J is TRBJ1-2 and V is TRBV4-1, with D unclear. In germline, CDR1 is MGHRA, CDR2 YSYEKL. The germline V and J ends were trimmed by 3 bases and 4 bases, with 12 bases remaining between them. The CDR3 has 14 amino acids.

This chain connects TRBV11-2 to TRBJ2-3, with D maybe TRBD2 (6 bases). Germline CDR1 SGHAT, CDR2 FQNNGV. The CDR3 runs 16 residues. V was shortened by 0 bases and J by 0 bases, with 10 bases between the two germline ends. The CDR3 loop is CASSLDGGISTDTQYF. The CDR3 DNA reads as TGTGCCAGCAGCTTAGATGGGGGGATTAGCACAGATACGCAGTATTTT.

V gene TRBV7-8 combines with J gene TRBJ2-3; D remains ambiguous. Trimming shortened V by 5 bases and J by 8 bases, and 11 bases separated the two germline ends. The germline V gene has CDR1 SGHVS and CDR2 FQNEAQ. This CDR3 region has 12 residues. CDR3 region: CASSPTSRTQYF. The CDR3 bases are TGTGCCAGCAGCCCCACCAGTCGTACGCAGTATTTT.

V gene TRBV2 combines with J gene TRBJ2-7, with D perhaps given as TRBD1 or TRBD2 (5 bases each). There are 13 residues in the CDR3. V dropped 4 bases and J dropped 5 bases, with 12 bases sitting between them. Germline V CDR1 and CDR2: SNHLY, FYNNEI. The CDR3 DNA sequence: TGTGCCAGCAGTGGGGACCAAGCCCACGAGCAGTACTTC. Amino acid sequence: CASSGDQAHEQYF.

The V and J genes are TRBV6-1 and TRBJ2-1; the match to TRBD2 covers 12 bases. This CDR3 is built from 13 residues. V lost 7 bases to trimming and J lost 14 bases; unmatched junction nucleotides: 9. Per germline, CDR1 MNHNS and CDR2 SASEGT. For the CDR3, the DNA is TGTGCCAGCAAGCGGCTAGCGGGGGGGGGGAAGTTCTTC. This sequence encodes CASKRLAGGGKFF.

The chain uses TRBV2 and TRBJ2-6; either TRBD1 or TRBD2 may fit D (6 bases each). From germline, CDR1 is SNHLY and CDR2 FYNNEI. The CDR3 length is 15 residues. Trimming left V 11 bases short and J 4 bases short, with 18 bases between. The CDR3: CAGLKQGSGANVLTF. CDR3 DNA sequence: TGTGCCGGACTAAAACAGGGATCAGGGGCCAACGTCCTGACTTTC.

The chain has TRBV6-2 or TRBV6-3 and TRBJ1-2; D is uncertain. This CDR3 has 13 residues. CDR1 and CDR2 (germline): MNHEY, SVGEGT. The V end was cut by 6 bases, the J end by 8 bases, with 16 bases between. The CDR3 spells CASRMDRLGGYTF. The CDR3 DNA sequence: TGTGCCAGCAGGATGGACCGTCTGGGCGGCTACACCTTC.

The V gene is TRBV2, the J gene TRBJ2-7, with TRBD2 matching 14 bases. V lost 4 bases, J lost 6 bases, and 5 bases stayed unmatched. CDR3 length: 15 amino acids. The germline gives CDR1 SNHLY, CDR2 FYNNEI. Written as DNA, the CDR3 is TGTGCCAGCAGTGTCCAGGGACTAGCGGGAGCCGAGCAGTACTTC. This gives the protein CASSVQGLAGAEQYF.

This clonotype has only a few counts. The V and J genes are TRBV4-1 and TRBJ2-7; D gene uncertain. There are 13 residues in the CDR3. The V gene lost 1 base and the J gene lost 4 bases, with 8 bases spanning the gap. CDR1 and CDR2 from the germline V gene are MGHRA and YSYEKL. In DNA form, the CDR3 reads TGCGCCAGCAGCCAAGTCCTAGGGTACGAGCAGTACTTC. Translating it yields CASSQVLGYEQYF.

This clonotype has only a few counts. The rearrangement links TRBV7-2 to TRBJ2-7, with 10 bases identical to TRBD2. The CDR3 length is 17 residues. Germline trimming cut 2 bases from V and 4 bases from J; bases unmatched to any gene: 11. Looked up from germline, CDR1 is SGHTA and CDR2 is FQGNSA. CDR3 amino acids: CASSLSRGLATPYEQYF. DNA for the CDR3: TGTGCCAGCAGCTTATCCCGGGGACTAGCGACACCTTACGAGCAGTACTTC. Full variable domain (missing parts from reference TRBV7-2 and TRBJ2-7): GAGVSQSPSNKVTEKGKDVELRCDPISGHTALYWYRQSLGQGLEFLIYFQGNSAPDKSGLPSDRFSAERTGGSVSTLTIQRTQQEDSAVYLCASSLSRGLATPYEQYFGPGTRLTVT.

This chain uses TRBV18 with TRBJ1-2; 10 positions match TRBD1. The CDR3 consists of 16 residues. Trimming at V came to 4 bases and at J to 5 bases, leaving 10 bases not matched to a gene. Germline CDR1 and CDR2: KGHSH and LQKENI. DNA for the CDR3: TGTGCCAGCTCACTGACAGGGGGCTCGGTTCTTTATGGCTACACCTTC. It yields the protein CASSLTGGSVLYGYTF.

This clonotype appeared a few times. The J gene is TRBJ2-1, the V gene TRBV7-2, with TRBD1 as a possible D gene (5 bases). Looked up from germline, CDR1 is SGHTA and CDR2 is FQGNSA. The CDR3 runs 13 residues. Trimming left V 2 bases short and J 8 bases short, with 10 bases between. DNA of the CDR3: TGTGCCAGCAGCTTACGGATAGGGGATGAGCAGTTCTTC. Its protein is CASSLRIGDEQFF.

This clonotype was seen once. This chain uses TRBV19 with TRBJ1-1, with 10 bases that match TRBD1. The CDR3 spans 14 residues. The ends lost 5 bases at V and 7 bases at J; junction bases unmatched: 7. CDR1 is LNHDA, CDR2 SQIVND, per germline (reference sequence). The chain's CDR3 is CASSQTGTGVEAFF. Here the CDR3 DNA reads TGTGCCAGTAGTCAAACCGGGACAGGGGTTGAAGCTTTCTTT. Full variable domain (outside the CDR3, taken from reference TRBV19 and TRBJ1-1): DGGITQSPKYLFRKEGQNVTLSCEQNLNHDAMYWYRQDPGQGLRLIYYSQIVNDFQKGDIAEGYSVSREKKESFPLTVTSAQKNPTAFYLCASSQTGTGVEAFFGQGTRLTVV.

The genes are TRBV7-8 and TRBJ2-5, with 9 positions matching TRBD2. The CDR3 has 17 amino acids. The V and J ends lost 2 bases and 3 bases, in that order; junction bases with no gene match: 10. Germline loops: CDR1 SGHVS, CDR2 FQNEAQ. The CDR3 spells CASSLRGREGHEETQYF. CDR3 nucleotide sequence: TGTGCCAGCAGCTTACGTGGGCGGGAGGGCCATGAAGAGACCCAGTACTTC.

This clonotype has only a few counts. The rearrangement links TRBV6-1 to TRBJ1-5, with D perhaps matching TRBD1 (5 bases). There are 16 residues in the CDR3. CDR1 is MNHNS, CDR2 SASEGT, per germline. The V and J ends lost 4 bases and 0 bases respectively, with 13 bases between them. The CDR3: CASSVQGSNSNQPQHF. CDR3 nucleotide sequence: TGTGCCAGCAGTGTCCAGGGTTCTAATAGCAATCAGCCCCAGCATTTT.

This clonotype was counted a few times. The chain carries TRBV7-6 and TRBJ2-3; possibly TRBD2 for D (5 bases). CDR3 size: 11 residues. Deletions cut 8 bases from V and 3 bases from J, with 6 bases between. From germline, CDR1 is SGHVS and CDR2 FNYEAQ. The CDR3 region is CASGETDTQYF. CDR3 coding DNA: TGTGCCAGCGGGGAGACAGATACGCAGTATTTT.

The rearrangement links TRBV28 to TRBJ1-5; no reliable D call. V lost 4 bases and J 16 bases, leaving 14 bases between the germline ends. The CDR3 totals 11 residues. Germline loops: CDR1 MDHEN, CDR2 SYDVKM. The CDR3 is CASSSTLNHHF. The CDR3 DNA is TGTGCCAGCAGTTCGACCCTAAACCATCATTTT.

This clonotype has more than one count but fewer than ten. This sequence joins TRBV5-1 and TRBJ1-5; a possible D gene is TRBD1 (5 bases). The CDR3 extends over 16 amino acids. Looked up from germline, CDR1 is SGHRS and CDR2 is YFSETQ. V was shortened by 0 bases and J by 3 bases, with 13 bases between the two germline ends. CDR3 amino acids: CASSLVPGGFNQPQHF. The CDR3 region has the DNA TGCGCCAGCAGCTTGGTCCCCGGGGGGTTCAATCAGCCCCAGCATTTT.

This clonotype was counted many times. This chain joins TRBV7-2 and TRBJ1-2, with D tentatively TRBD1 (5 bases). The CDR3 is 14 residues long. The V gene lost 1 base and the J gene lost 3 bases, with 9 bases spanning the gap. Germline V gives CDR1 SGHTA, CDR2 FQGNSA. This CDR3 is CASSLGGVDYGYTF. Here the CDR3 DNA reads TGTGCCAGCAGCTTAGGGGGCGTTGACTATGGCTACACCTTC.

This clonotype was observed a handful of times. The chain couples TRBV10-3 to TRBJ2-7; TRBD1 might be the D (6 bases). The CDR3 runs 13 residues. Germline V gene data show CDR1 as ENHRY and CDR2 as SYGVKD. V gave up 4 bases and J gave up 1 base, with 8 bases separating them. DNA of the CDR3: TGTGCCATCAGTGCGACAGGATCCTACGAGCAGTACTTC. As protein: CAISATGSYEQYF.

A few counts support this clonotype. The genes are TRBV7-2 and TRBJ2-1; D call uncertain. V lost 1 base and J 4 bases, leaving 14 bases between the germline ends. The CDR3 totals 16 residues. Germline values: CDR1 SGHTA, CDR2 FQGNSA. The CDR3 DNA reads TGTGCCAGCAGCTTAGGTGGGCCTAGAAATTACAATGAGCAGTTCTTC. Residues: CASSLGGPRNYNEQFF.

This clonotype was observed a handful of times. The CDR3 sequence is CASSLSSGGAEQFF. CDR3 nucleotides: TGTGCCAGCAGTTTGAGTAGCGGGGGGGCCGAGCAGTTCTTC. The chain couples TRBV27 to TRBJ2-1, with 11 bases aligning to TRBD2. The CDR3 length is 14 residues. Germline CDR1 reads MNHEY; CDR2 reads SMNVEV (reference sequence). V lost 3 bases, J lost 10 bases, and 5 bases stayed unmatched.

The chain links TRBV5-6 to TRBJ2-3; no firm D call. This CDR3 is built from 16 residues. Germline CDR1 is SGHDT and CDR2 is YYEEEE. V was shortened by 1 base and J by 1 base, with 13 bases between the two germline ends. Here the CDR3 DNA reads TGTGCCAGCAGCTTGCGGTGGGCTTTGGGCACAGATACGCAGTATTTT. Its translation is CASSLRWALGTDTQYF.

V is TRBV10-3 and J is TRBJ2-3, with 16 bases fitting TRBD2. Germline trimming cut 6 bases from V and 0 bases from J; bases unmatched to any gene: 12. CDR1 ENHRY and CDR2 SYGVKD come from the germline V gene. The CDR3 runs to 20 residues. CDR3 sequence: CAISDKTGLAGGTSTDTQYF. Written as DNA, the CDR3 is TGTGCCATCAGCGACAAAACGGGACTAGCGGGGGGGACTAGCACAGATACGCAGTATTTT.

The genes are TRBV12-3 or TRBV12-4 and TRBJ1-5; no definite D call. Trimming stripped 2 bases from V and 3 bases from J, with 8 bases between. The CDR3 covers 14 residues. The CDR3 region is CASSLWSDNQPQHF. CDR3 sequence (DNA): TGTGCCAGCAGTTTATGGTCAGACAATCAGCCCCAGCATTTT.